Listed below are T cell receptor beta chains from one sample, sequenced in a study of T cell responses to AZD1222 COVID-19 vaccine. Generated by immunoSEQ multiplex PCR, the TCRdb table keeps only in-frame clones and is missing some. The data show over 200,000 clones, with around 94% seen just once and approximately 1.7% held by the top ten. Sequenced material: peripheral blood, taken 28 days after the second dose of the MenACWY control vaccine. The receptors derive from an adult who received the MenACWY meningococcal vaccine as a control. The CDR3 runs from the conserved cysteine through the conserved F or W. A D gene is named only where the DNA matches it firmly. The size entry is marked missing in some rows and otherwise reads once, few, many or a size class.

-	TRBV12-3/TRBV12-4	-	TRBJ1-4	CASRQQGNEKLFF	TGTGCCAGCAGACAACAGGGTAACGAAAAACTGTTTTTT
-	TRBV27	-	TRBJ2-4	CASSLEAGLAKNIQYF	TGTGCCAGCAGTTTAGAAGCGGGTTTAGCCAAAAACATTCAGTACTTC
-	TRBV4-1	-	TRBJ1-1	CASSQIGQNTEAFF	TGCGCCAGCAGCCAAATTGGGCAGAACACTGAAGCTTTCTTT
-	TRBV5-4	TRBD2	TRBJ2-7	CASSPGIAGPGYEQYF	TGTGCCAGCAGCCCGGGTATAGCGGGACCTGGCTACGAGCAGTACTTC
-	TRBV28	-	TRBJ1-1	CASREMNTEAFF	TGTGCCAGCAGGGAGATGAACACTGAAGCTTTCTTT
-	TRBV2	-	TRBJ1-3	CASRTLRQVERNTIYF	TGTGCCAGCAGGACCCTACGACAGGTCGAGCGGAACACCATATATTTT
-	TRBV5-1	TRBD2	TRBJ2-5	CASGTSGGQETQYF	TGCGCCAGTGGGACTAGCGGGGGCCAAGAGACCCAGTACTTC
-	TRBV10-2	TRBD2	TRBJ2-3	CASKSLGGNTDTQYF	TGCGCCAGCAAGTCATTGGGGGGGAACACAGATACGCAGTATTTT
-	TRBV5-1	TRBD2	TRBJ2-1	CASSLRAGVGNNEQFF	TGCGCCAGCAGCTTAAGAGCGGGAGTGGGTAACAATGAGCAGTTCTTC
-	TRBV5-1	TRBD2	TRBJ2-5	CASSLVPLSSGEETQYF	TGCGCCAGCAGCTTGGTGCCTCTGAGTAGCGGGGAAGAGACCCAGTACTTC
once	TRBV29-1	TRBD2	TRBJ2-1	CSVVSEAGTYNEQFF	TGCAGCGTTGTGAGCGAAGCGGGAACCTACAATGAGCAGTTCTTC
-	TRBV4-2	TRBD1	TRBJ1-5	CASSQDIQGGQPQHF	TGTGCCAGCAGCCAAGATATCCAGGGGGGTCAGCCCCAGCATTTT
-	TRBV14	-	TRBJ2-7	CASSQTPEYEQYF	TGTGCCAGCAGCCAGACCCCAGAATACGAGCAGTACTTC
once	TRBV5-1	TRBD1	TRBJ1-1	CASSSGLRTGANTEAFF	TGCGCCAGCAGCTCAGGCCTGAGAACAGGGGCCAACACTGAAGCTTTCTTT
once	TRBV2	-	TRBJ2-1	CASSTGQTGVSYNEQFF	TGTGCCAGCAGTACCGGACAGACGGGAGTATCATACAATGAGCAGTTCTTC
once	TRBV9	-	TRBJ2-2	CASSVEGPPLPGELFF	TGTGCCAGCAGCGTAGAAGGCCCACCGCTCCCCGGGGAGCTGTTTTTT
-	TRBV2	-	TRBJ1-1	CASSESGSTEAFF	TGTGCCAGCAGTGAATCGGGAAGCACTGAAGCTTTCTTT
-	TRBV10-3	-	TRBJ2-7	CAISESFSSYEQYF	TGTGCCATCAGTGAGTCCTTCAGCTCCTACGAGCAGTACTTC
-	TRBV28	-	TRBJ2-7	CASSLRSRTIEQYF	TGTGCCAGCAGCCTAAGGTCACGAACAATCGAGCAGTACTTC
-	TRBV11-3	TRBD1	TRBJ1-6	CASSLGDRNSPLHF	TGTGCCAGCAGCTTGGGGGACAGAAATTCACCCCTCCACTTT
once	TRBV18	-	TRBJ1-1	CASSPGATEAFF	TGTGCCAGCTCACCAGGGGCCACTGAAGCTTTCTTT
-	TRBV25-1	TRBD1	TRBJ1-4	CASSTRQGEKLFF	TGTGCCAGCAGTACTCGACAGGGGGAAAAACTGTTTTTT
-	TRBV7-9	-	TRBJ2-2	CASDDRLLSTGELFF	TGTGCCAGCGACGATAGACTGCTCAGCACCGGGGAGCTGTTTTTT
few	TRBV27	-	TRBJ1-2	CASSLFHSGNYGYTF	TGTGCCAGCAGTTTATTCCACTCGGGGAACTATGGCTACACCTTC
-	TRBV27	-	TRBJ2-5	CASSFRRQETQYF	TGTGCCAGCAGTTTCCGAAGGCAAGAGACCCAGTACTTC
-	TRBV4-1	-	TRBJ1-1	CASSHGRGNTEAFF	TGCGCCAGCAGCCATGGCAGGGGGAACACTGAAGCTTTCTTT
-	TRBV28	-	TRBJ2-5	CASSRSTGETQYF	TGTGCCAGCAGCCGATCGACGGGGGAGACCCAGTACTTC
once	TRBV5-1	-	TRBJ2-3	CASSLAQGSTDTQYF	TGCGCCAGCAGCTTGGCGCAGGGCAGCACAGATACGCAGTATTTT
-	TRBV14	-	TRBJ2-7	CASSQGERTAYEQYF	TGTGCCAGCAGCCAGGGAGAGCGTACAGCCTACGAGCAGTACTTC
-	TRBV6-1	TRBD1	TRBJ1-1	CASSEALQGVRTEAFF	TGTGCCAGCAGTGAAGCATTGCAGGGGGTGAGAACTGAAGCTTTCTTT
-	TRBV27	-	TRBJ2-5	CASSLFGRETQYF	TGTGCCAGCAGTTTATTCGGAAGGGAGACCCAGTACTTC
-	TRBV27	TRBD2	TRBJ2-5	CASSSFGGGETQYF	TGTGCCAGCAGTTCCTTCGGGGGGGGAGAGACCCAGTACTTC
once	TRBV6-5	-	TRBJ1-4	CASGRLAEKLFF	TGTGCCAGCGGGCGGCTCGCGGAAAAACTGTTTTTT
-	TRBV27	TRBD1	TRBJ2-5	CASRPTGGEETQYF	TGTGCCAGCAGACCAACAGGGGGCGAAGAGACCCAGTACTTC
-	TRBV6-2/TRBV6-3	TRBD2	TRBJ2-1	CATSFHLAGGRVVGEQFF	TGTGCCACCAGCTTCCATCTAGCGGGGGGGCGGGTCGTTGGTGAGCAGTTCTTC
many	TRBV29-1	TRBD1	TRBJ1-5	CSVQQGYGNQPQHF	TGCAGCGTGCAACAGGGGTATGGCAATCAGCCCCAGCATTTT
-	TRBV4-3	-	TRBJ1-2	CASSQDMANPYGYTF	TGCGCCAGCAGCCAAGATATGGCGAACCCCTATGGCTACACCTTC
-	TRBV7-9	TRBD1	TRBJ1-2	CASSRTGAGYTF	TGTGCCAGCAGCCGGACAGGGGCTGGCTACACCTTC
-	TRBV7-9	-	TRBJ1-3	CASSLSNSGPGSGNTIYF	TGTGCCAGCAGCTTATCGAATTCAGGCCCCGGCTCTGGAAACACCATATATTTT
-	TRBV27	-	TRBJ1-1	CASSLRWDPNTEAFF	TGTGCCAGCAGTTTACGTTGGGACCCGAACACTGAAGCTTTCTTT
-	TRBV19	-	TRBJ1-2	CASSIVQGRGYTF	TGTGCCAGTAGTATAGTACAGGGTCGAGGCTACACCTTC
-	TRBV18	-	TRBJ2-7	CASSPKANSYEQYF	TGTGCCAGCTCACCCAAGGCCAACTCCTACGAGCAGTACTTC
few	TRBV11-2	-	TRBJ2-7	CASTEDGVDEQYF	TGTGCCAGCACCGAGGACGGAGTGGACGAGCAGTACTTC
-	TRBV7-2	-	TRBJ1-6	CASSLHPPVVSYNSPLHF	TGTGCCAGCAGCTTACATCCCCCCGTCGTGTCCTATAATTCACCCCTCCACTTT
-	TRBV27	TRBD2	TRBJ2-2	CASSLGQSSGRNTGELFF	TGTGCCAGCAGTTTAGGCCAATCTAGCGGGAGGAACACCGGGGAGCTGTTTTTT
-	TRBV6-5	TRBD2	TRBJ2-7	CASRGLTYEQYF	TGTGCCAGCAGGGGACTAACCTACGAGCAGTACTTC
-	TRBV7-9	TRBD1	TRBJ2-1	CAARRQGASYNEQFF	TGTGCCGCCCGACGACAGGGGGCTTCCTACAATGAGCAGTTCTTC
-	TRBV10-3	-	TRBJ1-4	CAISQHRAPGEKLFF	TGTGCCATCAGCCAACATCGGGCCCCGGGTGAAAAACTGTTTTTT
once	TRBV19	TRBD1	TRBJ1-1	CASSIRTGVYDEAFF	TGTGCCAGTAGTATCAGGACAGGGGTTTATGATGAAGCTTTCTTT
-	TRBV9	TRBD2	TRBJ2-2	CASSTTSGVNTGELFF	TGTGCCAGCAGCACCACTAGCGGGGTGAACACCGGGGAGCTGTTTTTT
-	TRBV5-8	-	TRBJ2-3	CASSLVVMSTDTQYF	TGTGCCAGCAGCTTGGTCGTGATGAGCACAGATACGCAGTATTTT
-	TRBV5-5	-	TRBJ1-2	CASSLEFRSYGYTF	TGTGCCAGCAGCTTGGAATTCCGGTCCTATGGCTACACCTTC
-	TRBV3-1/TRBV3-2	-	TRBJ2-5	CASSYLAEGGVETQYF	TGTGCCAGCAGCTACCTAGCGGAGGGGGGGGTAGAGACCCAGTACTTC
-	TRBV30	-	TRBJ1-5	CAWSSVPNQPQHF	TGTGCCTGGAGTTCAGTCCCCAATCAGCCCCAGCATTTT
-	TRBV25-1	TRBD2	TRBJ2-7	CASRGLAIPYEQYF	TGTGCCAGCCGCGGACTAGCGATACCCTACGAGCAGTACTTC